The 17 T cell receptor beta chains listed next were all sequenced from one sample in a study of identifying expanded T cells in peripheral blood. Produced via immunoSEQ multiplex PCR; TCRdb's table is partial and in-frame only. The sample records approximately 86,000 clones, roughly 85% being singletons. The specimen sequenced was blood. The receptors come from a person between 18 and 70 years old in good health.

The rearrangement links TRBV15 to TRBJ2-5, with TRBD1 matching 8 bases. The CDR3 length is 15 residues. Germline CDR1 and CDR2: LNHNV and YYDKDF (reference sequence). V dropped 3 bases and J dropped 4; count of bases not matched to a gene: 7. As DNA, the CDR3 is TGTGCCACCAGCAGTATGACAGGGGACCGAGAGACCCAGTACTTC. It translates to CATSSMTGDRETQYF.

The DNA for the CDR3 is TGTGCCAGCTCACCGCCAGGGTTTGGAGAGACCCAGTACTTC. Translating it yields CASSPPGFGETQYF. The chain employs TRBV18 and TRBJ2-5; a weak D match, TRBD1 (5 bases). The V gene lost 3 bases and the J gene lost 4 bases, with 12 bases spanning the gap. The CDR3 has 14 residues. The germline V gene has CDR1 KGHSH and CDR2 LQKENI. The whole variable domain, filled in from reference TRBV18 and TRBJ2-5, reads NAGVMQNPRHLVRRRGQEARLRCSPMKGHSHVYWYRQLPEEGLKFMVYLQKENIIDESGMPKERFSAEFPKEGPSILRIQQVVRGDSAAYFCASSPPGFGETQYFGPGTRLLVL.

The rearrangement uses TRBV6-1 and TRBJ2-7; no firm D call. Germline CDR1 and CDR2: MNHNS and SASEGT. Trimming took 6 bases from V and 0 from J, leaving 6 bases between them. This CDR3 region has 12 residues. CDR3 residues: CASRTSSYEQYF. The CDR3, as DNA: TGTGCCAGCAGGACCAGCTCCTACGAGCAGTACTTC.

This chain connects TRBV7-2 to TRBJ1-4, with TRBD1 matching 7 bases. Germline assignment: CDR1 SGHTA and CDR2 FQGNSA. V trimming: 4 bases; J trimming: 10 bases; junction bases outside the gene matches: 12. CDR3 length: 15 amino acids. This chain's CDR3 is CASSSLGTDKGKLFF. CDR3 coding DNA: TGTGCCAGCAGCTCTCTTGGGACAGACAAGGGAAAACTGTTTTTT.

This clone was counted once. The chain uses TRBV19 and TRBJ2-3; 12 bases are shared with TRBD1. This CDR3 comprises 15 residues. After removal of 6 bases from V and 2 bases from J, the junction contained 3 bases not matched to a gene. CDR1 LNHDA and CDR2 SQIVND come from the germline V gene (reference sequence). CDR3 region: CASRRDRGPTDTQYF. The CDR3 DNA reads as TGTGCCAGTAGGCGGGACAGGGGGCCCACAGATACGCAGTATTTT.

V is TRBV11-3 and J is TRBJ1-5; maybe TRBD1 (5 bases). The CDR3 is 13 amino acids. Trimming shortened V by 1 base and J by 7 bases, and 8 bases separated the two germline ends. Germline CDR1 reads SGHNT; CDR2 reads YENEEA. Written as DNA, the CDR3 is TGTGCCAGCAGCTTAGGGGGGGTCCAGCCCCAGCATTTT. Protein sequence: CASSLGGVQPQHF.

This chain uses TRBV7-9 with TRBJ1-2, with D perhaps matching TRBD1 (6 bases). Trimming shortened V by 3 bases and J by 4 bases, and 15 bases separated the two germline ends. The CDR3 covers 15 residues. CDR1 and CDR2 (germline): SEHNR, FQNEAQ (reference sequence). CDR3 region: CASSFVRGAGYGYTF. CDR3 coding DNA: TGTGCCAGCAGCTTCGTCAGGGGCGCTGGCTATGGCTACACCTTC. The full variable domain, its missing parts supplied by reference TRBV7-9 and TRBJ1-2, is DTGVSQNPRHKITKRGQNVTFRCDPISEHNRLYWYRQTLGQGPEFLTYFQNEAQLEKSRLLSDRFSAERPKGSFSTLEIQRTEQGDSAMYLCASSFVRGAGYGYTFGSGTRLTVV.

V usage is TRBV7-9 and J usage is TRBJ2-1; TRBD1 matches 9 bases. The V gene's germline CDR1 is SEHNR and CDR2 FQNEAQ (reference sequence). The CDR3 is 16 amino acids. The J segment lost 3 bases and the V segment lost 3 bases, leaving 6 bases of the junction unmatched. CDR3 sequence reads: CASSLATGGFYNEQFF. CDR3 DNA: TGTGCCAGCAGCTTGGCGACAGGGGGTTTCTACAATGAGCAGTTCTTC.

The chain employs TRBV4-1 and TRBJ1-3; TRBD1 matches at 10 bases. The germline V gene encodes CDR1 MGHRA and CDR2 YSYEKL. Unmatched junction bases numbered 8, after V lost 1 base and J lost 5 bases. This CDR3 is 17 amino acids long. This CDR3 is CASSQGETGGRRNTIYF. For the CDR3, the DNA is TGCGCCAGCAGCCAAGGAGAGACAGGGGGCAGGAGAAACACCATATATTTT.

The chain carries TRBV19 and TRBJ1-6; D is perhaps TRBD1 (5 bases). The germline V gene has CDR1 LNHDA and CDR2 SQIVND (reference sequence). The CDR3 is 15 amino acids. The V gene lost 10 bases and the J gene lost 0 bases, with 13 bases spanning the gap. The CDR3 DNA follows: TGTGCCACTTCGACAGAAGACTCCTATAATTCACCCCTCCACTTT. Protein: CATSTEDSYNSPLHF.

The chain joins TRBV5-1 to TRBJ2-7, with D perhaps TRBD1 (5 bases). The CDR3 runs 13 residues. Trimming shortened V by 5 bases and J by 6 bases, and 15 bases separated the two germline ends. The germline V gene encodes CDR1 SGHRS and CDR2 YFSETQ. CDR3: CASRLPGYGEQYF. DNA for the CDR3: TGCGCCAGCAGACTCCCAGGGTACGGCGAGCAGTACTTC.

This CDR3 reads CASSPPGRGDGYTF. CDR3 bases: TGTGCCAGCAGTCCTCCTGGGAGGGGAGATGGCTACACCTTC. The chain has TRBV25-1 and TRBJ1-2; D may be TRBD1 (5 bases). Trimming cost V 5 bases and J 6 bases, with 16 bases left between them. From germline, CDR1 is MGHDK and CDR2 SYGVNS. The CDR3 spans 14 residues.

This chain's CDR3 is CASRTGGHGYTF. The CDR3 DNA is TGTGCCAGCAGGACAGGGGGGCACGGCTACACCTTC. The rearrangement links TRBV28 to TRBJ1-2, with 9 positions matching TRBD1. Trimming removed 6 bases from V and 8 bases from J; junction bases left unmatched: 4. The CDR3 covers 12 residues. Germline CDR1 MDHEN, CDR2 SYDVKM.

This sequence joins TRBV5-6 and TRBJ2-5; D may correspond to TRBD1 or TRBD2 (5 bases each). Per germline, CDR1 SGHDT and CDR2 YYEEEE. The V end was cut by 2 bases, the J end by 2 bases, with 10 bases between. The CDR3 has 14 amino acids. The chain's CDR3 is CASSLRWGQETQYF. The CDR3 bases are TGTGCCAGCAGCTTACGCTGGGGGCAAGAGACCCAGTACTTC.

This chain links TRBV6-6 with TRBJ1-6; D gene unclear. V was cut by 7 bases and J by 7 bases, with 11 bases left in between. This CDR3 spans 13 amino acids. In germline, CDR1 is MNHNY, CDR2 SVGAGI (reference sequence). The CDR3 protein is CASIATTNSPLHF. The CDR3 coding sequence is TGTGCCAGCATTGCGACAACCAATTCACCCCTCCACTTT.

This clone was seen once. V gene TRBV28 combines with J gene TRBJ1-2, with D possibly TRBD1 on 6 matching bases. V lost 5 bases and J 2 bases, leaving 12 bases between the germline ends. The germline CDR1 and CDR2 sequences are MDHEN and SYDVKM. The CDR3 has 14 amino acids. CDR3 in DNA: TGTGCCAGCAGTGCCATTCAGGGGAACTATGGCTACACCTTC. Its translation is CASSAIQGNYGYTF.

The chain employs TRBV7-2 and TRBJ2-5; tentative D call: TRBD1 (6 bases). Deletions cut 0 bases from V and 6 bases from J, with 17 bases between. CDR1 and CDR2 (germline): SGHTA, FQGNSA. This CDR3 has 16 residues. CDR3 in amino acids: CASSLAGTSGPKTQYF. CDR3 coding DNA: TGTGCCAGCAGCTTAGCCGGGACATCGGGCCCCAAGACCCAGTACTTC.